These 23 T cell receptor beta chains came from one sample sequenced in a study of blood T cells in healthy people across ages. A second roughly 7 to 11 cycle PCR used barcoded and J-beta primers. Each CDR3 protein gets one entry after TCRdb re-called the 5' RACE reads with MiXCR. The table records roughly 680,000 distinct CDR3 sequences, 20% to 25% of them present only once. Sequencing was carried out using blood. The receptor set was obtained from a man between 65 and 85 years old in good health.

The CDR3 DNA reads as TGTGCCAGCAGCGTAACCGGGACAGGGGCCGCTCCCCAGCATTTT. Its translation: CASSVTGTGAAPQHF. The V call is TRBV9, the J call TRBJ1-5; 10 positions agree with TRBD1. Germline V gene data show CDR1 as SGDLS and CDR2 as YYNGEE. This CDR3 region has 15 residues. Losses at the gene ends were 1 base for V and 10 bases for J; bases not matched to a gene: 8.

As to this clonotype: A read error may explain this, as a much larger clone is one base away. The chain is built from TRBV30 and TRBJ1-1, with D uncertain. Trimming shortened V by 2 bases and J by 3 bases, and 7 bases separated the two germline ends. CDR3 length equals 12 residues. Germline CDR1 and CDR2: GTSNPN and SVGIG (reference sequence). The CDR3 bases are TGTGCCTGGAGTCCCCCTGACACTGAAGCTTTCTTT. Protein sequence: CAWSPPDTEAFF.

This clonotype was detected a few times. This sequence joins TRBV5-4 and TRBJ2-5; TRBD2 matches at 11 bases. The tail of the sequence fits TRBJ2-1 better, so the J call may be wrong. CDR3 length: 18 amino acids. Germline CDR1 SGHNT, CDR2 YYREEE (reference sequence). As DNA, the CDR3 is TGTGCCAGCAGCTTGGGCACTAAGACTAGCGGGGCCAACAATGAGCAGTTCTTC. Protein: CASSLGTKTSGANNEQFF.

This clonotype was counted at least ten times. This rearrangement joins TRBV14 to TRBJ2-1; 8 bases map to TRBD1. Germline-derived CDR1 and CDR2 are SGHDN and FVKESK. The CDR3 sequence is 16 residues long. After removal of 4 bases from V and 0 bases from J, the junction contained 5 bases not matched to a gene. As DNA, the CDR3 is TGTGCCAGCAGCCCATGGACAGGGAGCTCCTACAATGAGCAGTTCTTC. It specifies CASSPWTGSSYNEQFF.

The table lists this clonotype with a few counts. The chain has TRBV6-6 and TRBJ2-7; 10 nucleotides match TRBD2. The J call may not be correct, given that the DNA end is closer to TRBJ2-5. Germline V gene sequence: CDR1 MNHNY, CDR2 SVGAGI (reference sequence). This CDR3 is 16 amino acids long. This chain's CDR3 is CASSYSSSGSRETQYF. The CDR3 DNA sequence: TGTGCCAGCAGTTACTCGTCTAGCGGGAGTCGTGAGACCCAGTACTTC.

This clonotype was detected a few times. The CDR3: CASSVGFRGSLEQYF. The CDR3 DNA follows: TGTGCCAGCAGCGTAGGATTTAGGGGTTCCCTCGAGCAGTACTTC. V usage is TRBV9 and J usage is TRBJ2-7, with a weak D call TRBD1 (5 bases). Trimming took off 0 bases at V and 6 bases at J, with 16 bases between the two ends. Germline loops: CDR1 SGDLS, CDR2 YYNGEE. The CDR3 contains 15 residues. Supplemented by reference TRBV9 and TRBJ2-7, the full variable domain reads DSGVTQTPKHLITATGQRVTLRCSPRSGDLSVYWYQQSLDQGLQFLIQYYNGEERAKGNILERFSAQQFPDLHSELNLSSLELGDSALYFCASSVGFRGSLEQYFGPGTRLTVT.

This clonotype was recorded a few times. This chain connects TRBV6-2 or TRBV6-3 to TRBJ2-5; 7 positions agree with TRBD2. The CDR3 totals 16 residues. The germline V gene encodes CDR1 MNHEY and CDR2 SVGEGT. Unmatched junction bases numbered 5, after V lost 0 bases and J lost 1 base. CDR3 loop: CASSYSVGGFQETQYF. As DNA, the CDR3 is TGTGCCAGCAGTTACTCGGTGGGAGGGTTCCAAGAGACCCAGTACTTC.

As regards this clonotype: Since no conserved phenylalanine or tryptophan closes the CDR3, a read error is the likely cause. Because the CDR3's place on the DNA is in doubt, the DNA is left out and the CDR3 is given as listed by TCRdb. V gene TRBV12-3 or TRBV12-4 combines with J gene TRBJ2-3. The CDR3 length equals 11 residues, ends included. CDR3 sequence reads: CASSTTDTEYS.

Here the CDR3 DNA reads TGCAGTGCTAGCGCCCCGTACAGCGGGAGGCCCTACGAGCAGTACTTC. Amino acid sequence: CSASAPYSGRPYEQYF. The gene calls are TRBV20-1 and TRBJ2-5, with 9 bases fitting TRBD2. The J call may not be correct, given that the DNA end is closer to TRBJ2-7. Germline V gene lookup returns CDR1 DFQATT and CDR2 SNEGSKA (reference sequence). The CDR3 contains 16 residues.

As concerns this clonotype: At one end the junction does not follow the germline gene, possibly because of a read error. This sequence joins TRBV28 and TRBJ2-7, with 10 bases aligning to TRBD1. CDR1 is MDHEN, CDR2 SYDVKM, per germline. The CDR3 has 14 residues. In nucleotides, the CDR3 is TGTGTCAGCAGTTTCGGGGACAGGGGCTACGAGCAGTACTTC. This encodes CVSSFGDRGYEQYF. The variable domain in full, completed from reference TRBV28 and TRBJ2-7, reads DVKVTQSSRYLVKRTGEKVFLECVQDMDHENMFWYRQDPGLGLRLIYFSYDVKMKEKGDIPEGYSVSREKKERFSLILESASTNQTSMYLCVSSFGDRGYEQYFGPGTRLTVT.

This clonotype occurred a few times. This sequence joins TRBV5-1 and TRBJ1-1; D may be TRBD1 (5 bases). V was shortened by 4 bases and J by 1 base, with 14 bases between the two germline ends. The length of the CDR3 is 15 residues. From germline, CDR1 is SGHRS and CDR2 YFSETQ. CDR3 DNA sequence: TGCGCCAGCAGCCCGCCCATTACAGGGAACACTGAAGCTTTCTTT. Its translation: CASSPPITGNTEAFF.

This sequence joins TRBV2 and TRBJ1-4, with D tentatively TRBD1 (6 bases). Trimming removed 7 bases from V and 3 bases from J, with 15 bases in between. The CDR3 length is 15 residues. The germline V gene encodes CDR1 SNHLY and CDR2 FYNNEI. CDR3 nucleotides: TGTGCCAGCAAAAGCCGGACAGCTGCTAATGAAAAACTGTTTTTT. Translation: CASKSRTAANEKLFF. Full variable domain (missing parts from reference TRBV2 and TRBJ1-4): EPEVTQTPSHQVTQMGQEVILRCVPISNHLYFYWYRQILGQKVEFLVSFYNNEISEKSEIFDDQFSVERPDGSNFTLKIRSTKLEDSAMYFCASKSRTAANEKLFFGSGTQLSVL.

This clonotype was counted a few times. This chain links TRBV6-4 with TRBJ2-6, with unresolved D. There are 14 residues in the CDR3. V was pared by 4 bases and J by 0 bases, with 4 bases between. Per germline, CDR1 MRHNA and CDR2 SNTAGT. The CDR3 DNA reads as TGTGCCAGCAGTGCGATCTCTGGGGCCAACGTCCTGACTTTC. It encodes CASSAISGANVLTF.

This clonotype came up a few times. For the CDR3, the DNA is TGTGCCAGCAGCTTATGGGCGGGGTACTCTAGCTCCTACAATGAGCAGTTCTTC. It encodes CASSLWAGYSSSYNEQFF. The chain recombines TRBV7-8 with TRBJ2-1; the D gene is possibly TRBD2 (6 bases). The CDR3 runs 18 residues. V lost 2 bases and J lost 0, with 17 bases in between. Germline V gene data show CDR1 as SGHVS and CDR2 as FQNEAQ.

In its sample, this clonotype was seen a few times. The junction shows a germline mismatch at one end, possibly a read error. The rearrangement uses TRBV5-1 and TRBJ2-5; D possibly corresponds to TRBD2 (6 bases). The CDR3 consists of 12 residues. Germline V gives CDR1 SGHRS, CDR2 YFSETQ. The CDR3 here is CASRGLQETQHF. In nucleotides, the CDR3 is TGCGCCAGCCGGGGACTTCAAGAGACCCAGCACTTC.

The rearrangement joins TRBV18 to TRBJ2-1; weak D call: TRBD1 (5 bases). This CDR3 region has 15 residues. V shed 0 bases and J shed 4 bases, with 10 bases lying between them. Germline V gene lookup returns CDR1 KGHSH and CDR2 LQKENI. CDR3 DNA: TGTGCCAGCTCACCACCGGCAGGGCGGTACAATGAGCAGTTCTTC. Protein: CASSPPAGRYNEQFF.

The chain combines TRBV12-3 or TRBV12-4 with TRBJ2-3; the match to TRBD2 covers 12 bases. This CDR3 has 20 residues. V gave up 3 bases and J gave up 4 bases; unmatched junction bases: 17. The CDR3 nucleotides are TGTGCCAGCAGTTTGACAGGACTAGCGGGATTAGGGCTTAGCGCAGATACGCAGTATTTT. Encoded protein: CASSLTGLAGLGLSADTQYF.

This clonotype was seen more than once but under ten times. The CDR3 reads CASSVSQGLLETQYF. The CDR3 coding sequence is TGTGCCAGCAGCGTCTCACAGGGTCTTTTAGAGACCCAGTACTTC. This chain uses TRBV9 with TRBJ2-5, with D perhaps matching TRBD1 (6 bases). The CDR3 length is 15 residues. Trimming pared 2 bases from V and 4 bases from J, leaving 15 bases between. Germline-derived CDR1 and CDR2 are SGDLS and YYNGEE.

The sample holds a few counts of this clonotype. This chain uses TRBV5-5 with TRBJ2-5; D unclear. Germline V gene lookup returns CDR1 SGHKS and CDR2 YYEKEE (reference sequence). This CDR3 is built from 16 residues. V lost 1 base and J lost 2, with 15 bases in between. CDR3 protein: CASSLTSALAQETQYF. CDR3 nucleotide sequence: TGTGCCAGCAGCTTGACCTCGGCCTTGGCTCAAGAGACCCAGTACTTC.

This chain connects TRBV12-3 or TRBV12-4 to TRBJ2-7, with TRBD2 identical over 12 bases. The CDR3 is made up of 15 amino acids. J lost 3 bases, V lost 7 bases, and 7 bases had no gene match. The CDR3 nucleotides read TGTGCCAGCAACCCTAGCGGGAGGGATTACTACGAGCAGTACTTC. Encoded protein: CASNPSGRDYYEQYF.

This clonotype has a handful of counts. At one end, the junction sequence differs from germline, possibly due to a read error. The chain has TRBV20-1 and TRBJ1-1; no firm D call. This CDR3 region has 16 residues. CDR1 DFQATT and CDR2 SNEGSKA come from the germline V gene (reference sequence). The CDR3 region is CSAREPRNRPNTEAFF. Written as DNA, the CDR3 is TGCAGTGCCAGAGAGCCCAGGAACAGACCGAACACTGAAGCTTTCTTT.

The sample holds a few counts of this clonotype. The chain carries TRBV5-1 and TRBJ2-3, with TRBD2 matching 7 bases. The junction had 12 bases not matched to a gene; V was cut back by 0 bases and J by 2 bases. This CDR3 region has 18 residues. Germline lookup yields CDR1 SGHRS and CDR2 YFSETQ. The CDR3 spells CASSLAGTSAFLTDTQYF. The CDR3 DNA reads TGCGCCAGCAGCTTGGCCGGCACTAGCGCTTTTCTCACAGATACGCAGTATTTT. Full variable domain (outside the CDR3, taken from reference TRBV5-1 and TRBJ2-3): KAGVTQTPRYLIKTRGQQVTLSCSPISGHRSVSWYQQTPGQGLQFLFEYFSETQRNKGNFPGRFSGRQFSNSRSEMNVSTLELGDSALYLCASSLAGTSAFLTDTQYFGPGTRLTVL.

The chain has TRBV4-1 and TRBJ2-1; D unresolved. The CDR3 is 15 amino acids. V was shortened by 0 bases and J by 6 bases, with 12 bases between the two germline ends. The germline gives CDR1 MGHRA, CDR2 YSYEKL. The CDR3: CASSQEDRYFNEQFF. CDR3 nucleotide sequence: TGCGCCAGCAGCCAAGAAGATAGATACTTCAATGAGCAGTTCTTC.